The following is a T cell receptor (beta chain) sequence with its context. The antigen is unknown. Treatment: some 20 received Ad26.COV2.S at low or high dose, single or two shots; about five received placebo; per-sample allocation not given. Samples came from day 63 after the first vaccine or placebo injection. These data are taken from a study of Ad26.COV2.S vaccination and SARS-CoV-2 variants. Study-level background: Into the muscle, Ad26.COV2.S was dosed once or twice, 56 days apart. Study-wide findings and caveats: Placebo recipients showed lower spike-specific TCR breadth than vaccinees. Vaccinees reportedly had broad spike-specific CD8+ and CD4+ T cell responses. TCR breadth and depth analyses may have underestimated total T cell responses.

Germline V gene sequence: CDR1 LNHNV, CDR2 YYDKDF (reference sequence). V lost 5 bases, J lost 7 bases, and 9 bases stayed unmatched. The CDR3 is 15 residues long. TCRdb keeps only in-frame clones here, not all; method: immunoSEQ multiplex PCR. The data show more than 300,000 clones, more than 85% seen once. This clonotype was obtained from a person aged 18-65 years who received the Ad26.COV2.S COVID-19 vaccine or a placebo. The chain uses TRBV15 and TRBJ2-1, with TRBD1 matching over 9 bases. The material was peripheral blood, obtained in a trial of Ad26.COV2.S vaccine versus placebo. CDR3 nucleotides: TGTGCCACCAGCTATACCCGGACAGGGGTTAATGAGCAGTTCTTC. Its translation: CATSYTRTGVNEQFF. Together with reference TRBV15 and TRBJ2-1, the CDR3 gives the full variable domain: DAMVIQNPRYQVTQFGKPVTLSCSQTLNHNVMYWYQQKSSQAPKLLFHYYDKDFNNEADTPDNFQSRRPNTSFCFLDIRSPGLGDTAMYLCATSYTRTGVNEQFFGPGTRLTVL.